The rows below give T cell receptor beta chains drawn from one sample of a study of vaccination and CD4 T cells after COVID-19. No antigen has been assigned to these receptors. TCRdb called the PCR reads again in MiXCR, with one record for every CDR3 protein. Of around 23,000 distinct CDR3 sequences listed, 43% were seen once; the top ten hold around 5%. The source material was CD4+ T cells from blood, cultured in vitro, sampled about 7 months after SARS-CoV-2 vaccination. The receptors were gathered from a human donor who had recovered from COVID-19. Both conserved end residues are part of each CDR3. The order of the fields is CDR3 protein, CDR3 DNA, J gene, D gene, clone size, V gene. A D gene is named only where the DNA matches it firmly. Clone size is stated in some rows and not others, as once, few, many or a class when expanded.

CDR3: CASRTHRGKTDTQYF
DNA: TGTGCCAGCAGGACCCACAGGGGAAAGACAGATACGCAGTATTTT
J: TRBJ2-3
D: TRBD1
size: .
V: TRBV6-1

CDR3: CASSFAGTFTDTQYF
DNA: TGTGCCAGCAGTTTCGCAGGGACATTCACAGATACGCAGTATTTT
J: TRBJ2-3
D: .
size: .
V: TRBV28

CDR3: CRVLAGGPDDEQFF
DNA: TGCAGGGTTCTAGCGGGAGGGCCCGACGATGAGCAGTTCTTC
J: TRBJ2-1
D: TRBD2
size: .
V: TRBV20-1

CDR3: CASSIAGKSHYGYTF
DNA: TGTGCCAGTAGTATTGCGGGGAAATCCCACTATGGCTACACCTTC
J: TRBJ1-2
D: .
size: few
V: TRBV19

CDR3: CASSIGLAGGPPDRETQYF
DNA: TGTGCCAGTAGTATAGGACTAGCGGGAGGGCCGCCCGACAGGGAGACCCAGTACTTC
J: TRBJ2-5
D: TRBD2
size: .
V: TRBV19

CDR3: CSATAGVNSPLHF
DNA: TGCAGCGCCACCGCCGGGGTTAATTCACCCCTCCACTTT
J: TRBJ1-6
D: .
size: .
V: TRBV29-1

CDR3: CSASGGGSYEQYF
DNA: TGCAGTGCTAGTGGCGGGGGGTCCTACGAGCAGTACTTC
J: TRBJ2-7
D: TRBD2
size: .
V: TRBV20-1

CDR3: CASRSGQTPTDTQYF
DNA: TGTGCCAGCAGGTCGGGACAGACCCCCACAGATACGCAGTATTTT
J: TRBJ2-3
D: TRBD1
size: .
V: TRBV6-1

CDR3: CASQSGRGTGELFF
DNA: TGTGCCAGCCAAAGCGGGAGAGGGACCGGGGAGCTGTTTTTT
J: TRBJ2-2
D: TRBD2
size: .
V: TRBV11-3

CDR3: CATSRDPRGGTEAFF
DNA: TGTGCCACCAGCCGAGACCCCCGGGGAGGCACTGAAGCTTTCTTT
J: TRBJ1-1
D: .
size: .
V: TRBV15

CDR3: CASSLQRGRYYNEQFF
DNA: TGTGCCAGCAGCCTCCAGCGCGGGAGGTATTACAATGAGCAGTTCTTC
J: TRBJ2-1
D: TRBD2
size: .
V: TRBV6-1

CDR3: CSARDPGRGGNQPQHF
DNA: TGCAGTGCTAGAGATCCAGGGCGCGGAGGCAATCAGCCCCAGCATTTT
J: TRBJ1-5
D: .
size: .
V: TRBV20-1

CDR3: CASSLTAPWTDGYTF
DNA: TGTGCCAGCAGTTTAACCGCCCCCTGGACAGATGGCTACACCTTC
J: TRBJ1-2
D: .
size: .
V: TRBV27

CDR3: CSVEERVGNTEAFF
DNA: TGCAGCGTTGAAGAGCGGGTGGGGAACACTGAAGCTTTCTTT
J: TRBJ1-1
D: .
size: .
V: TRBV29-1

CDR3: CASSPLAGGDTQYF
DNA: TGTGCCAGCAGCCCCCTAGCGGGGGGAGATACGCAGTATTTT
J: TRBJ2-3
D: TRBD2
size: .
V: TRBV4-2

CDR3: CASSREDASSYEQYF
DNA: TGTGCCAGCAGCCGGGAGGACGCGAGCTCCTACGAGCAGTACTTC
J: TRBJ2-7
D: TRBD2
size: .
V: TRBV11-2

CDR3: CASSSAAGAGGTEAFF
DNA: TGTGCCAGCAGTAGTGCAGCGGGGGCGGGAGGGACTGAAGCTTTCTTT
J: TRBJ1-1
D: .
size: few
V: TRBV6-1

CDR3: CASSFILAGQPQHF
DNA: TGTGCCAGCAGTTTTATTTTGGCAGGGCAGCCCCAGCATTTT
J: TRBJ1-5
D: .
size: few
V: TRBV28

CDR3: CASTYKGYAGYTF
DNA: TGTGCCAGTACTTATAAGGGGTACGCTGGCTACACCTTC
J: TRBJ1-2
D: .
size: .
V: TRBV19

CDR3: CASSETSTGELFF
DNA: TGTGCCAGCAGTGAGACTAGCACCGGGGAGCTGTTTTTT
J: TRBJ2-2
D: .
size: .
V: TRBV6-4

CDR3: CASKLVSTDTQYF
DNA: TGTGCCAGCAAGCTAGTAAGCACAGATACGCAGTATTTT
J: TRBJ2-3
D: .
size: .
V: TRBV6-1

CDR3: CASSQTARVQYF
DNA: TGTGCCAGCAGCCAAACGGCTAGGGTGCAGTACTTC
J: TRBJ2-7
D: .
size: .
V: TRBV14

CDR3: CSASLGLAGAGANVLTF
DNA: TGCAGTGCTAGTCTCGGACTAGCGGGAGCCGGGGCCAACGTCCTGACTTTC
J: TRBJ2-6
D: TRBD2
size: few
V: TRBV20-1

CDR3: CASSEGGLIYEQFF
DNA: TGTGCCAGCAGTGAAGGCGGCTTGATCTATGAGCAGTTCTTC
J: TRBJ2-1
D: .
size: .
V: TRBV6-1

CDR3: CASSEANFRGIGSQHF
DNA: TGTGCCAGCAGTGAAGCGAACTTCAGGGGGATTGGGTCCCAGCATTTT
J: TRBJ1-5
D: TRBD1
size: .
V: TRBV6-1

CDR3: CSAPPGLASYEQYF
DNA: TGCAGTGCGCCTCCGGGACTAGCTTCCTACGAGCAGTACTTC
J: TRBJ2-7
D: TRBD2
size: once
V: TRBV20-1

CDR3: CASSHNPSHEQYF
DNA: TGTGCCAGCAGCCATAATCCCTCCCACGAGCAGTACTTC
J: TRBJ2-7
D: .
size: .
V: TRBV7-6

CDR3: CASSGRTSGGEQFF
DNA: TGTGCCAGCAGCGGAAGGACTAGCGGGGGTGAGCAGTTCTTC
J: TRBJ2-1
D: TRBD2
size: .
V: TRBV7-3

CDR3: CASSPGLAGQYEQYF
DNA: TGTGCCAGCAGCCCGGGACTAGCGGGCCAATACGAGCAGTACTTC
J: TRBJ2-7
D: TRBD2
size: few
V: TRBV7-9

CDR3: CSARGAGRSEAFF
DNA: TGCAGTGCTCGGGGGGCGGGCAGAAGCGAAGCTTTCTTT
J: TRBJ1-1
D: .
size: .
V: TRBV20-1